The 22 T cell receptor beta chains below were found in one sample sequenced in a study of chemoradiotherapy in HPV16-positive cancers. This table comes from immunoSEQ multiplex PCR, and its TCRdb copy is limited to in-frame clones, with some not included. The sample lists tens of thousands of clones; about 93% were seen once. Sequencing used blood, obtained from a patient who underwent chemoradiotherapy. These receptors originate from a human donor with HPV-associated anogenital cancer.

This chain links TRBV9 with TRBJ1-2, with TRBD1 matching over 7 bases. Germline CDR1 reads SGDLS; CDR2 reads YYNGEE. Trimming removed 5 bases from V and 8 bases from J; junction bases left unmatched: 9. The CDR3 has 13 amino acids. Written as DNA, the CDR3 is TGTGCCAGCAGACCAGAGCAGGGGGAAGGCTACACCTTC. Its translation: CASRPEQGEGYTF.

This sequence joins TRBV6-1 and TRBJ1-2; perhaps TRBD1 as D (5 bases). V was trimmed by 4 bases and J by 4 bases, leaving 7 bases between them. CDR1 and CDR2 from the germline V gene are MNHNS and SASEGT. CDR3 length: 12 amino acids. The CDR3 DNA is TGTGCCAGCAGTGCGGACACCTATGGCTACACCTTC. Amino acid sequence: CASSADTYGYTF.

The gene calls are TRBV12-5 and TRBJ2-1; 9 positions match TRBD1. The germline V gene has CDR1 LGHNT and CDR2 FRNRAP. The ends lost 3 bases at V and 8 bases at J; junction bases unmatched: 8. The CDR3 has 15 residues. CDR3 coding DNA: TGTGCTAGTGGTTTTGGGCACAGGGGGCGGGATGAGCAGTTCTTC. Translated: CASGFGHRGRDEQFF.

The chain links TRBV7-9 to TRBJ1-4, with TRBD1 as a possible D gene (6 bases). Trimming removed 8 bases at V and 6 bases at J, with 10 bases between. This CDR3 has 12 amino acids. Germline V lookup: CDR1 SEHNR, CDR2 FQNEAQ (reference sequence). CDR3 in DNA: TGTGCCAGCGGGGCAGGGGATGAAAAACTGTTTTTT. As protein: CASGAGDEKLFF. Combining the CDR3 with reference TRBV7-9 and TRBJ1-4 gives the whole variable domain DTGVSQNPRHKITKRGQNVTFRCDPISEHNRLYWYRQTLGQGPEFLTYFQNEAQLEKSRLLSDRFSAERPKGSFSTLEIQRTEQGDSAMYLCASGAGDEKLFFGSGTQLSVL.

V gene TRBV27 combines with J gene TRBJ2-2; 8 bases match TRBD1. With 2 bases clipped from V and 5 bases from J, the junction kept 10 bases outside the gene matches. CDR1 is MNHEY, CDR2 SMNVEV, per germline (reference sequence). The CDR3 covers 17 residues. CDR3 in amino acids: CASSLLRTGPKTGELFF. The CDR3 nucleotides are TGTGCCAGCAGTTTACTAAGGACAGGGCCTAAGACCGGGGAGCTGTTTTTT.

This sequence joins TRBV10-1 and TRBJ2-1; 12 bases fit TRBD2. The ends lost 7 bases at V and 6 bases at J; junction bases unmatched: 4. This CDR3 comprises 14 residues. Germline CDR1 WNHNN, CDR2 SYGVQD (reference sequence). The CDR3 region is CASTSGRAFNEQFF. CDR3 nucleotide sequence: TGCGCCAGCACTAGCGGGAGGGCCTTCAATGAGCAGTTCTTC.

The chain recombines TRBV19 with TRBJ1-1, with D maybe TRBD1 (6 bases). Trimming removed 9 bases at V and 2 bases at J, with 19 bases between. The germline V gene encodes CDR1 LNHDA and CDR2 SQIVND (reference sequence). This CDR3 comprises 15 residues. The DNA for the CDR3 is TGTGCCAGCCGCCCAAGGGGGGGCTTTAACACTGAAGCTTTCTTT. This sequence encodes CASRPRGGFNTEAFF.

The rearrangement links TRBV10-3 to TRBJ1-6; TRBD1 aligns across 7 bases. Germline CDR1 is ENHRY and CDR2 is SYGVKD. Trimming removed 2 bases from V and 9 bases from J; junction bases left unmatched: 1. This CDR3 is 13 amino acids long. The CDR3 DNA reads as TGTGCCATCAGTGAGCGGGACAGTTCACCCCTCCACTTT. Protein product: CAISERDSSPLHF.

CDR3 nucleotides: TGTGCCACCAGCAGAGATTCCGGTCCGGGAAATGAGCAGTTCTTC. Translation: CATSRDSGPGNEQFF. The genes are TRBV15 and TRBJ2-1; possible D gene TRBD2, 5 bases. This CDR3 is 15 amino acids long. Per the germline V gene, CDR1 is LNHNV and CDR2 is YYDKDF (reference sequence). Trimming stripped 0 bases from V and 7 bases from J, with 13 bases between.

V gene TRBV28 combines with J gene TRBJ2-7; perhaps TRBD1 as D (5 bases). Germline CDR1 MDHEN, CDR2 SYDVKM. The germline V and J ends were trimmed by 1 base and 3 bases, with 13 bases remaining between them. This CDR3 has 15 amino acids. The CDR3 DNA sequence: TGTGCCAGCAGTTTATCAGGTGGGGCTCTCTACGAGCAGTACTTC. It translates to CASSLSGGALYEQYF. Drawing the rest from reference TRBV28 and TRBJ2-7, the complete variable domain is DVKVTQSSRYLVKRTGEKVFLECVQDMDHENMFWYRQDPGLGLRLIYFSYDVKMKEKGDIPEGYSVSREKKERFSLILESASTNQTSMYLCASSLSGGALYEQYFGPGTRLTVT.

Only one count was recorded for this clone. The V gene is TRBV18, the J gene TRBJ2-2, with 7 bases that match TRBD1. Germline CDR1 KGHSH, CDR2 LQKENI. V lost 3 bases and J lost 4; bases outside the gene matches: 5. The CDR3 covers 15 residues. Here the CDR3 DNA reads TGTGCCAGCTCACCGCGACAGGGTAGCACCGGGGAGCTGTTTTTT. Its translation is CASSPRQGSTGELFF.

This clone was seen only once. The J gene is TRBJ2-7, the V gene TRBV28; tentative D call: TRBD1 (5 bases). The CDR3 extends over 13 amino acids. CDR1 is MDHEN and CDR2 is SYDVKM in the germline V gene. V was shortened by 4 bases and J by 4 bases, with 11 bases between the two germline ends. This CDR3 reads CASSSAGSYEQYF. CDR3 bases: TGTGCCAGCAGTTCTGCAGGGTCGTACGAGCAGTACTTC.

The chain joins TRBV7-6 to TRBJ2-7; perhaps TRBD1 as D (5 bases). V was pared by 0 bases and J by 5 bases, with 8 bases between. Germline CDR1 is SGHVS and CDR2 is FNYEAQ. CDR3 size: 13 residues. The CDR3 DNA reads as TGTGCCAGCAGCTTAGCGGGCAGGGACGAGCAGTACTTC. Its translation: CASSLAGRDEQYF.

V is TRBV9 and J is TRBJ1-2, with 8 bases matching TRBD1. This CDR3 has 17 amino acids. V lost 3 bases and J lost 2; bases outside the gene matches: 12. Germline V gene data show CDR1 as SGDLS and CDR2 as YYNGEE. Written as DNA, the CDR3 is TGTGCCAGCAGCGCACCACTTACAGGGGGTTGGAACTATGGCTACACCTTC. Translating gives CASSAPLTGGWNYGYTF. The complete variable domain, with remaining parts taken from reference TRBV9 and TRBJ1-2, reads DSGVTQTPKHLITATGQRVTLRCSPRSGDLSVYWYQQSLDQGLQFLIQYYNGEERAKGNILERFSAQQFPDLHSELNLSSLELGDSALYFCASSAPLTGGWNYGYTFGSGTRLTVV.

The V call is TRBV5-4, the J call TRBJ1-5, with D unresolved. Germline lookup yields CDR1 SGHNT and CDR2 YYREEE (reference sequence). V was clipped by 0 bases and J by 0 bases, with 7 bases between them. The CDR3 loop spans 15 amino acids. Here the CDR3 reads CASSLDPGSNQPQHF. The CDR3 DNA reads as TGTGCCAGCAGCTTGGATCCGGGTAGCAATCAGCCCCAGCATTTT.

The chain joins TRBV7-9 to TRBJ2-7, with TRBD2 identical over 8 bases. CDR1 is SEHNR and CDR2 is FQNEAQ in the germline V gene (reference sequence). The CDR3 contains 15 residues. The ends lost 3 bases at V and 3 bases at J; junction bases unmatched: 7. Here the CDR3 reads CASSLSAGGGYEQYF. The DNA of the CDR3 is TGTGCCAGCAGCTTGAGTGCGGGGGGCGGCTACGAGCAGTACTTC.

This clone was counted a single time. The CDR3, as DNA: TGTGCCAGCAGCTTGGCCGAGCGGGGGGGCAACAATGAGCAGTTCTTC. It yields the protein CASSLAERGGNNEQFF. V gene TRBV5-7 combines with J gene TRBJ2-1; TRBD2 agrees at 10 bases. TRBV5-7 is an ORF, and what it does is uncertain. V dropped 0 bases and J dropped 5; count of bases not matched to a gene: 5. The length of the CDR3 is 16 residues.

The chain couples TRBV11-2 to TRBJ2-7, with 11 bases that match TRBD2. V gave up 7 bases and J gave up 4 bases; unmatched junction bases: 6. Germline CDR1 and CDR2: SGHAT and FQNNGV. The CDR3 has 14 amino acids. The CDR3 sequence is CASTRTSGSYEQYF. The CDR3 region has the DNA TGTGCCAGCACCAGGACTAGCGGGTCTTACGAGCAGTACTTC.

Only one count was recorded for this clone. CDR3 nucleotide sequence: TGTGCCAGCAGTGAACGATTCGAACGCACTGAAGCTTTCTTT. Residues: CASSERFERTEAFF. The V call is TRBV6-1, the J call TRBJ1-1; D call uncertain. Trimming stripped 2 bases from V and 4 bases from J, with 11 bases between. Germline V gene data show CDR1 as MNHNS and CDR2 as SASEGT. This CDR3 has 14 amino acids.

The V and J genes are TRBV7-2 and TRBJ1-1; 10 bases agree with TRBD1. This CDR3 is 14 amino acids long. Germline V gene sequence: CDR1 SGHTA, CDR2 FQGNSA. V lost 3 bases to trimming and J lost 10 bases; unmatched junction nucleotides: 8. CDR3 nucleotide sequence: TGTGCCAGCAGCTTCCGGGACAGGGGAGAGGTAGCTTTCTTT. Translation: CASSFRDRGEVAFF.

The rearrangement uses TRBV6-6 and TRBJ2-1, with TRBD1 matching over 7 bases. The CDR3 loop spans 15 amino acids. With V trimmed by 10 bases and J by 6 bases, 15 bases remained unmatched. Per germline, CDR1 MNHNY and CDR2 SVGAGI (reference sequence). CDR3: CAISHVGTASNEQFF. As DNA, the CDR3 is TGTGCCATCAGCCATGTGGGGACAGCGTCCAATGAGCAGTTCTTC.

DNA of the CDR3: TGTGCCAGCAGCTTAGAGGCGGGAAGACTCTACAATGAGCAGTTCTTC. Protein: CASSLEAGRLYNEQFF. The chain recombines TRBV7-9 with TRBJ2-1, with D possibly matching TRBD2 (6 bases). Germline CDR1 SEHNR, CDR2 FQNEAQ (reference sequence). V dropped 1 base and J dropped 3 bases, with 13 bases sitting between them. The CDR3 has 16 amino acids.